Each of the 21 T cell receptor beta chains below was sequenced from the same sample in a study of blood T cell repertoires in COVID-19 (dated by TCRdb to 2020 to 2021). Library preparation was by the immunoSEQ multiplex PCR assay. TCRdb carries this immuneACCESS record with in-frame sequences only. Its versions omit some clonotypes, under half of them owing to an unresolved V gene in the studies checked, with the rest unexplained. The sample has 310,000 or so clones on record, around 86% of them singletons. The top ten clonotypes cover 10% of the sample. Sequences were obtained from PBMCs or T cells enriched from blood (not recorded which). The receptors derive from a woman in her late teens or twenties who had recovered from COVID-19.

The table lists this clone with a few counts. This rearrangement joins TRBV2 to TRBJ1-1; 7 nucleotides match TRBD1. After removal of 6 bases from V and 4 bases from J, the junction contained 8 bases not matched to a gene. Germline loops: CDR1 SNHLY, CDR2 FYNNEI. CDR3 size: 14 residues. The CDR3 reads CASRGVGDSTEAFF. The DNA of the CDR3 is TGTGCCAGCAGGGGGGTAGGGGACAGCACTGAAGCTTTCTTT. The whole variable domain, filled in from reference TRBV2 and TRBJ1-1, reads EPEVTQTPSHQVTQMGQEVILRCVPISNHLYFYWYRQILGQKVEFLVSFYNNEISEKSEIFDDQFSVERPDGSNFTLKIRSTKLEDSAMYFCASRGVGDSTEAFFGQGTRLTVV.

The V call is TRBV7-9, the J call TRBJ1-2; 7 positions match TRBD1. The junction had 3 bases not matched to a gene; V was cut back by 5 bases and J by 3 bases. Per germline, CDR1 SEHNR and CDR2 FQNEAQ (reference sequence). CDR3 size: 13 residues. The CDR3 sequence is CASSRGTDYGYTF. CDR3 bases: TGTGCCAGCAGCCGAGGGACAGACTATGGCTACACCTTC.

The chain links TRBV7-8 to TRBJ1-1; no clear D gene. Germline values: CDR1 SGHVS, CDR2 FQNEAQ. The CDR3 has 15 amino acids. The ends were cut back, 5 bases at V and 0 bases at J, with 13 bases in the middle. The DNA of the CDR3 is TGTGCCAGCAGCGAGACGGGATTCATGAACACTGAAGCTTTCTTT. Translated: CASSETGFMNTEAFF.

The chain links TRBV11-2 to TRBJ1-1; tentative D call: TRBD1 (6 bases). V shed 5 bases and J shed 0 bases, with 16 bases lying between them. Germline loops: CDR1 SGHAT, CDR2 FQNNGV. CDR3 length: 16 residues. The CDR3 bases are TGTGCCAGCAGCGGGCCCCGGGACACCCTGAACACTGAAGCTTTCTTT. This translates into CASSGPRDTLNTEAFF. The full variable domain, rest sourced from reference TRBV11-2 and TRBJ1-1, is EAGVAQSPRYKIIEKRQSVAFWCNPISGHATLYWYQQILGQGPKLLIQFQNNGVVDDSQLPKDRFSAERLKGVDSTLKIQPAKLEDSAVYLCASSGPRDTLNTEAFFGQGTRLTVV.

The rearrangement uses TRBV13 and TRBJ2-5, with D tentatively TRBD2 (7 bases). The germline V gene encodes CDR1 PRHDT and CDR2 FYEKMQ (reference sequence). V lost 6 bases and J lost 6, with 17 bases in between. The CDR3 covers 14 residues. The CDR3 DNA reads TGTGCCAGCAGTCTTCCGGGGGGCGCGAAGACCCAGTACTTC. This codes for CASSLPGGAKTQYF. Using reference TRBV13 and TRBJ2-5 for the parts outside the CDR3, the full variable domain is AAGVIQSPRHLIKEKRETATLKCYPIPRHDTVYWYQQGPGQDPQFLISFYEKMQSDKGSIPDRFSAQQFSDYHSELNMSSLELGDSALYFCASSLPGGAKTQYFGPGTRLLVL.

J is TRBJ2-5 and V is TRBV28; maybe TRBD1 (6 bases). This CDR3 has 19 amino acids. Trimming shortened V by 6 bases and J by 0 bases, and 26 bases separated the two germline ends. Germline V gene lookup returns CDR1 MDHEN and CDR2 SYDVKM. In nucleotides, the CDR3 is TGTGCCAGCAGCTTCGAGTTAGGTATTCCGGGACACCACCAAGAGACCCAGTACTTC. Protein sequence: CASSFELGIPGHHQETQYF.

The genes are TRBV10-3 and TRBJ1-5; D unclear. The V and J ends lost 2 bases and 3 bases respectively, with 5 bases between them. The CDR3 runs to 13 residues. The germline gives CDR1 ENHRY, CDR2 SYGVKD. The CDR3 DNA sequence: TGTGCCATCAGTGAGCAGGTCAATCAGCCCCAGCATTTT. Translation: CAISEQVNQPQHF.

The rearrangement links TRBV4-1 to TRBJ2-5; the D gene is possibly TRBD2 (7 bases). V lost 2 bases and J lost 5, with 15 bases in between. The CDR3 has 15 residues. Germline CDR1 and CDR2: MGHRA and YSYEKL. In DNA form, the CDR3 reads TGCGCCAGCAGCCAATCGGGGGGCTTGGGGGAGACCCAGTACTTC. This sequence encodes CASSQSGGLGETQYF.

The V gene is TRBV13, the J gene TRBJ2-5; 7 bases line up with TRBD2. V gave up 5 bases and J gave up 5 bases; unmatched junction bases: 5. The germline CDR1 and CDR2 sequences are PRHDT and FYEKMQ (reference sequence). This CDR3 has 13 residues. This CDR3 reads CASSTRSGETQYF. The CDR3, as DNA: TGTGCCAGCAGCACTCGTAGCGGGGAGACCCAGTACTTC.

The chain links TRBV13 to TRBJ1-2, with TRBD1 as a possible D gene (6 bases). V was cut by 4 bases and J by 4 bases, with 16 bases left in between. The CDR3 loop spans 15 amino acids. Germline V gives CDR1 PRHDT, CDR2 FYEKMQ (reference sequence). CDR3 sequence: CASSYHGGRIYGYTF. The DNA of the CDR3 is TGTGCCAGCAGCTACCACGGGGGGCGCATCTATGGCTACACCTTC.

V is TRBV19 and J is TRBJ2-2; a possible D gene is TRBD2 (5 bases). V was pared by 6 bases and J by 0 bases, with 14 bases between. The germline CDR1 and CDR2 sequences are LNHDA and SQIVND (reference sequence). This CDR3 is built from 16 residues. In nucleotides, the CDR3 is TGTGCCAGTAGAGATAGCGCCCGGACGAACACCGGGGAGCTGTTTTTT. It encodes CASRDSARTNTGELFF. Complete variable domain (other parts from reference TRBV19 and TRBJ2-2): DGGITQSPKYLFRKEGQNVTLSCEQNLNHDAMYWYRQDPGQGLRLIYYSQIVNDFQKGDIAEGYSVSREKKESFPLTVTSAQKNPTAFYLCASRDSARTNTGELFFGEGSRLTVL.

The chain joins TRBV9 to TRBJ2-1; 10 nucleotides line up with TRBD2. CDR3 size: 15 residues. Trimming removed 3 bases from V and 8 bases from J; junction bases left unmatched: 8. Per germline, CDR1 SGDLS and CDR2 YYNGEE. The CDR3 loop reads CASSARGLAGDEQFF. The CDR3 coding sequence is TGTGCCAGCAGCGCTAGAGGGCTAGCGGGAGATGAGCAGTTCTTC.

This clone occurred many times. The chain is built from TRBV27 and TRBJ1-4; unclear D gene. Germline CDR1 is MNHEY and CDR2 is SMNVEV (reference sequence). V was cut by 3 bases and J by 6 bases, with 8 bases left in between. This CDR3 is built from 13 residues. The CDR3 DNA is TGTGCCAGCAGTTTCCTCCCGGATGAAAAACTGTTTTTT. It translates to CASSFLPDEKLFF.

The chain employs TRBV2 and TRBJ1-5; 9 bases fit TRBD1. The CDR3 contains 15 residues. Germline CDR1 and CDR2: SNHLY and FYNNEI. J gave up 9 bases and V 4 bases, and 10 bases lay outside the gene matches. CDR3 DNA: TGTGCCAGCAGTGGGCCGGGACAGGGCGGAGGGCCCCAGCATTTT. This encodes CASSGPGQGGGPQHF.

V and J are TRBV5-1 and TRBJ2-5; 11 nucleotides match TRBD2. Losses at the gene ends were 4 bases for V and 4 bases for J; bases not matched to a gene: 6. The CDR3 runs 15 residues. The V gene's germline CDR1 is SGHRS and CDR2 YFSETQ. For the CDR3, the DNA is TGCGCCAGCAGCCCGCTAGCGGGAGGTGGAGAGACCCAGTACTTC. This encodes CASSPLAGGGETQYF.

The rearrangement links TRBV28 to TRBJ2-7, with 10 bases aligning to TRBD1. The CDR3 consists of 15 residues. With 7 bases clipped from V and 2 bases from J, the junction kept 8 bases outside the gene matches. Germline loops: CDR1 MDHEN, CDR2 SYDVKM. CDR3 loop: CASTAPGQGTYEQYF. The CDR3 DNA is TGTGCCAGCACAGCCCCGGGACAGGGGACCTACGAGCAGTACTTC.

This sequence joins TRBV28 and TRBJ1-1, with D maybe TRBD1 (6 bases). Germline lookup yields CDR1 MDHEN and CDR2 SYDVKM. With 6 bases removed from V and 4 bases from J, the gap between germline ends came to 18 bases. The CDR3 totals 15 residues. DNA of the CDR3: TGTGCCAGCAGGGACCCGCCTGGGGGCAGCACTGAAGCTTTCTTT. As protein: CASRDPPGGSTEAFF.

The chain recombines TRBV11-2 with TRBJ2-1, with TRBD2 matching over 8 bases. The germline CDR1 and CDR2 sequences are SGHAT and FQNNGV. This CDR3 has 15 residues. V lost 8 bases to trimming and J lost 0 bases; unmatched junction nucleotides: 6. CDR3 bases: TGTGCCAGCTCACCGGGGGGGGTCTCCTACAATGAGCAGTTCTTC. This translates into CASSPGGVSYNEQFF.

The chain carries TRBV10-1 and TRBJ2-1; 9 bases are a match to TRBD1. V gave up 6 bases and J gave up 9 bases; unmatched junction bases: 18. Germline CDR1 WNHNN, CDR2 SYGVQD (reference sequence). This CDR3 comprises 17 residues. The CDR3 spells CASSPTLGQGNFGEQFF. CDR3 nucleotides: TGCGCCAGCAGCCCTACCCTAGGACAGGGGAATTTTGGTGAGCAGTTCTTC.

This chain's CDR3 is CASSLGRTPTEAFF. The CDR3 DNA follows: TGTGCCAGCAGCTTAGGCCGGACACCTACTGAAGCTTTCTTT. The chain joins TRBV7-6 to TRBJ1-1, with D possibly matching TRBD1 (5 bases). V was pared by 1 base and J by 5 bases, with 11 bases between. This CDR3 spans 14 amino acids. Germline lookup yields CDR1 SGHVS and CDR2 FNYEAQ.

A note on this clone: The same CDR3 arises from other DNA sequences in this sample as well. This chain uses TRBV6-5 with TRBJ1-2; 7 nucleotides agree with TRBD1. Per germline, CDR1 MNHEY and CDR2 SVGAGI. The J segment lost 2 bases and the V segment lost 4 bases, leaving 1 base of the junction unmatched. This CDR3 region has 13 residues. The CDR3 DNA reads TGTGCCAGCAGTTCGACAGGGAACTATGGCTACACCTTC. It is translated as CASSSTGNYGYTF.